This T cell receptor (beta chain) came from a study of early T cells in non-severe SARS-CoV-2 infection. In the study overall: Sequencing was performed on bulk RNA from unsorted whole blood, leaving chains unpaired. Broader study findings: Private and CD4 specificities were missed by VDJdb matching, skewed to anti-spike CD8.

This clonotype was counted between two and nine times. Its antigen is currently unknown. Trimming took 2 bases from V and 1 from J, leaving 8 bases between them. Looked up from germline, CDR1 is SGHAT and CDR2 is FQNNGV. The CDR3 extends over 14 amino acids. Individual cDNA molecules carried attached unique molecular identifiers. TCRdb analysed the 5' RACE reads with MiXCR anew, one entry per CDR3 protein. The table records approximately 31,000 distinct CDR3 sequences, approximately 5% of them present only once. The origin of this receptor is an adult who was a healthcare worker with PCR-confirmed SARS-CoV-2 infection or an uninfected control (not recorded which). Sequencing used whole blood. The rearrangement links TRBV11-2 to TRBJ2-5; D is ambiguous. CDR3 DNA: TGTGCCAGCAGCTTATTGGAGATCCAAGAGACCCAGTACTTC. Encoded protein: CASSLLEIQETQYF. Filled out from reference TRBV11-2 and TRBJ2-5, the complete variable domain reads EAGVAQSPRYKIIEKRQSVAFWCNPISGHATLYWYQQILGQGPKLLIQFQNNGVVDDSQLPKDRFSAERLKGVDSTLKIQPAKLEDSAVYLCASSLLEIQETQYFGPGTRLLVL.